The T cell receptor beta chain described here comes from a study of CD8 T cells in Susac syndrome. Trimming cost V 3 bases and J 4 bases; bases outside gene matches: 7. The length of the CDR3 is 15 residues. Germline CDR1 and CDR2: LGHDT and YNNKEL (reference sequence). Random-hexamer reverse transcription was applied to about 0.5 to 1 ug RNA. TCRdb processed the immunoSEQ multiplex PCR reads anew with MiXCR; each CDR3 protein has one entry. Of more than 130,000 distinct CDR3 sequences listed, over 85% are singletons. This chain connects TRBV3-1 to TRBJ2-7; the match to TRBD2 covers 9 bases. The sequencing sample was made of CD8+ T cells from PBMCs. The sequence came from a human donor in good health. CDR3 coding DNA: TGTGCCAGCAGCCACTTCGGACTAGCGCGGTACGAGCAGTACTTC. Translated: CASSHFGLARYEQYF.